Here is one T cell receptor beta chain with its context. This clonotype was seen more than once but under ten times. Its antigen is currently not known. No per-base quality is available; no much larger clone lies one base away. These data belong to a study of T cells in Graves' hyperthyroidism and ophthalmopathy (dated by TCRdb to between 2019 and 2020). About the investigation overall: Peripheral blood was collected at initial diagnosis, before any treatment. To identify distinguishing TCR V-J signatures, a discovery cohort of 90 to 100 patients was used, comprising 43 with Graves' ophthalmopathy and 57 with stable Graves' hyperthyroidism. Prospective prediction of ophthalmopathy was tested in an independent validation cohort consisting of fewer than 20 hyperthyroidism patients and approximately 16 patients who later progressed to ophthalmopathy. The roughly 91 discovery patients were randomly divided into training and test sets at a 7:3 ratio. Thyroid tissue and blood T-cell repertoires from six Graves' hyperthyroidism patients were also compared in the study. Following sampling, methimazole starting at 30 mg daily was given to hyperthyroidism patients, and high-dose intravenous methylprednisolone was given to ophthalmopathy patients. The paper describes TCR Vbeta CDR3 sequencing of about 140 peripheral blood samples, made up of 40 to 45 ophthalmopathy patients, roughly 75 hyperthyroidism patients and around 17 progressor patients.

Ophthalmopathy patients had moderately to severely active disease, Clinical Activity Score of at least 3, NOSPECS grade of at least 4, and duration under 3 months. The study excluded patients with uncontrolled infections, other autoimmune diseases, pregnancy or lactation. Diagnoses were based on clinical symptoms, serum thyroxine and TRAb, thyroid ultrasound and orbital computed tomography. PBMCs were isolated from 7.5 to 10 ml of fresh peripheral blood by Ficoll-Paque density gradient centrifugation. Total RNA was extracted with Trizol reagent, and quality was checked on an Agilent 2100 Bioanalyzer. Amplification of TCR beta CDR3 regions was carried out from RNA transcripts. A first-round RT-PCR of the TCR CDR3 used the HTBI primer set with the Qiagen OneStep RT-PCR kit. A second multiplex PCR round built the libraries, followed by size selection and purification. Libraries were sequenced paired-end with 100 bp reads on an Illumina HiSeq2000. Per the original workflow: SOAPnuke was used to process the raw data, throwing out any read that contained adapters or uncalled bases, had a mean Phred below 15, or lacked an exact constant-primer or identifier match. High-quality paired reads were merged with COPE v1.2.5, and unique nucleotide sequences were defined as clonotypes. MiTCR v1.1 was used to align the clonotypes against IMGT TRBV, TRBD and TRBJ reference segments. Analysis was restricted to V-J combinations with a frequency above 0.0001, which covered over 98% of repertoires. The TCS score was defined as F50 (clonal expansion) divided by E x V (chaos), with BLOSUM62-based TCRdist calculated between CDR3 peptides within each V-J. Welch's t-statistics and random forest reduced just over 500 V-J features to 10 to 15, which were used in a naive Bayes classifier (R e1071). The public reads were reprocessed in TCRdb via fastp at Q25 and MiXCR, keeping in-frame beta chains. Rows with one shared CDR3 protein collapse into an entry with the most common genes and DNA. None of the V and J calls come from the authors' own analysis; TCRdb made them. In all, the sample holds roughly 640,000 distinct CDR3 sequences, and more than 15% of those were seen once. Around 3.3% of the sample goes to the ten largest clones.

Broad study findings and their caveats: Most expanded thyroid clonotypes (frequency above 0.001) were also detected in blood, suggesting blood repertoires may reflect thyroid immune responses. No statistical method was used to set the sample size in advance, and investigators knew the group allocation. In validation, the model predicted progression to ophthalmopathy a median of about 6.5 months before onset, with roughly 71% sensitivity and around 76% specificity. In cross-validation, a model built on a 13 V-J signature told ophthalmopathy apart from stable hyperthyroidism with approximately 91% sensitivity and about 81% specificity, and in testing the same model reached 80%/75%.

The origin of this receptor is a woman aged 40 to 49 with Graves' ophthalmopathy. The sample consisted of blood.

The CDR3 in this case is CASSDKGTGELFF. The sequenced DNA is TGTGCCAGCAGTGACAAGGGGACCGGGGAGCTGTTTTTT. The V gene is TRBV6-4 and the J gene is TRBJ2-2, and the D gene may be TRBD1, 5 bases matching. The germline V gene supplies CDR1 MRHNA and CDR2 SNTAGT. The germline ends are 6 bases apart after V is trimmed by 2 bases and J by 5 bases. The CDR3 runs 13 residues from the cysteine to the phenylalanine. The sequence is cut down to CDR3 DNA, 39 bases in frame from base 1.